Below are 31 T cell receptor beta chains sequenced from a single sample in a study of shared clonotypes between healthy human individuals. Assay: immunoSEQ multiplex PCR; the TCRdb copy retains only in-frame clones and omits some. The sample has about 560,000 clones; around 76% are singletons. The sequencing input was PBMCs. All receptors come from a woman between 40 and 50 years old in good health. Some clones in this sample may be carry-over from other donors' samples.

The chain couples TRBV7-6 to TRBJ2-7, with 9 bases lining up with TRBD2. Germline V gene sequence: CDR1 SGHVS, CDR2 FNYEAQ. This CDR3 has 14 amino acids. Trimming removed 1 base from V and 5 bases from J; junction bases left unmatched: 3. CDR3 residues: CASSLVGGRDEQYF. CDR3 coding DNA: TGTGCCAGCAGCTTAGTCGGCGGGAGGGACGAGCAGTACTTC.

The rearrangement uses TRBV27 and TRBJ2-3; D unresolved. CDR3 size: 12 residues. V was pared by 5 bases and J by 7 bases, with 10 bases between. Germline V gene data show CDR1 as MNHEY and CDR2 as SMNVEV (reference sequence). The CDR3 loop is CASSQDLYTQYF. In DNA, the CDR3 is TGTGCCAGCAGTCAAGACTTATATACGCAGTATTTT.

This clone was counted a single time. The rearrangement links TRBV18 to TRBJ2-5, with 9 nucleotides matching TRBD1. The CDR3 consists of 16 residues. With 3 bases clipped from V and 4 bases from J, the junction kept 9 bases outside the gene matches. Germline loops: CDR1 KGHSH, CDR2 LQKENI. CDR3 in amino acids: CASSPSGDRVGETQYF. DNA of the CDR3: TGTGCCAGCTCACCGAGCGGGGACAGGGTGGGAGAGACCCAGTACTTC.

This clone has just one count. This rearrangement joins TRBV11-2 to TRBJ2-7, with TRBD2 matching over 12 bases. V gave up 6 bases and J gave up 5 bases; unmatched junction bases: 5. Germline V gene sequence: CDR1 SGHAT, CDR2 FQNNGV. The CDR3 consists of 14 residues. This chain's CDR3 is CASRTTSGRHEQYF. CDR3 nucleotides: TGTGCCAGCAGGACGACTAGCGGGAGACACGAGCAGTACTTC.

A word on this clone: It may be a read error: a sequence one base away is much more abundant. Other DNA sequences within the sample encode an identical CDR3. This chain uses TRBV30 with TRBJ1-5, with TRBD1 as a possible D gene (5 bases). The germline V gene has CDR1 GTSNPN and CDR2 SVGIG (reference sequence). The CDR3 contains 16 residues. Trimming removed 0 bases from V and 0 bases from J, with 12 bases in between. The chain's CDR3 is CAWSVGGDYSNQPQHF. CDR3 sequence (DNA): TGTGCCTGGAGTGTGGGGGGTGACTATAGCAATCAGCCCCAGCATTTT.

CDR3 loop: CASSYSRDNYEQYF. DNA of the CDR3: TGTGCCAGCAGTTACTCCCGGGACAACTACGAGCAGTACTTC. The chain carries TRBV6-5 and TRBJ2-7; possible D gene TRBD1, 6 bases. Trimming cost V 0 bases and J 3 bases, with 9 bases left between them. The CDR3 is 14 amino acids. The germline CDR1 and CDR2 sequences are MNHEY and SVGAGI.

This clone showed up just once. The junction departs from the called germline gene at one end, perhaps through a read error. V usage is TRBV13 and J usage is TRBJ1-3; D unresolved. CDR1 and CDR2 from the germline V gene are PRHDT and FYEKMQ (reference sequence). This CDR3 has 14 amino acids. CDR3: CASSLVRDGNTIYF. CDR3 DNA sequence: TGTGCCAGCAGTTTAGTTAGGGATGGAAACACCATATATTTT. The full variable domain, completed using reference TRBV13 and TRBJ1-3, is AAGVIQSPRHLIKEKRETATLKCYPIPRHDTVYWYQQGPGQDPQFLISFYEKMQSDKGSIPDRFSAQQFSDYHSELNMSSLELGDSALYFCASSLVRDGNTIYFGEGSWLTVV.

Note on this clone: Additional DNA sequences in this sample encode the identical CDR3. V is TRBV19 and J is TRBJ1-2, with TRBD1 identical over 7 bases. Germline V lookup: CDR1 LNHDA, CDR2 SQIVND (reference sequence). The CDR3 runs 14 residues. Trimming cost V 5 bases and J 7 bases; bases outside gene matches: 10. In DNA, the CDR3 is TGTGCCAGTAGTGCCGAGACAGGGACCGCTGGCTACACCTTC. Its translation is CASSAETGTAGYTF. Full variable domain (missing parts from reference TRBV19 and TRBJ1-2): DGGITQSPKYLFRKEGQNVTLSCEQNLNHDAMYWYRQDPGQGLRLIYYSQIVNDFQKGDIAEGYSVSREKKESFPLTVTSAQKNPTAFYLCASSAETGTAGYTFGSGTRLTVV.

The chain links TRBV5-1 to TRBJ2-7; 11 nucleotides agree with TRBD2. CDR1 and CDR2 from the germline V gene are SGHRS and YFSETQ. The CDR3 runs 15 residues. J was trimmed by 7 bases and V by 4 bases; bases with no gene match: 10. CDR3 in amino acids: CASSATSGTSGEQYF. In nucleotides, the CDR3 is TGCGCCAGCAGCGCGACTAGCGGGACTTCAGGGGAGCAGTACTTC. Based on the CDR3 plus reference TRBV5-1 and TRBJ2-7, the full variable domain is KAGVTQTPRYLIKTRGQQVTLSCSPISGHRSVSWYQQTPGQGLQFLFEYFSETQRNKGNFPGRFSGRQFSNSRSEMNVSTLELGDSALYLCASSATSGTSGEQYFGPGTRLTVT.

The V and J genes are TRBV2 and TRBJ2-2; TRBD1 is a possible D gene (5 bases). Germline lookup yields CDR1 SNHLY and CDR2 FYNNEI. The CDR3 extends over 13 amino acids. V dropped 6 bases and J dropped 6 bases, with 11 bases sitting between them. The CDR3 DNA is TGTGCCAGCAGCGGCGACAGCTCCGGGGAGCTGTTTTTT. Translation gives CASSGDSSGELFF.

The CDR3 region has the DNA TGTGCCAGTAGTTTCCGGGACAGGGAGGCCGGGGAGCTGTTTTTT. This codes for CASSFRDREAGELFF. J is TRBJ2-2 and V is TRBV19; TRBD1 matches at 9 bases. Germline CDR1 LNHDA, CDR2 SQIVND (reference sequence). This CDR3 has 15 residues. The V and J ends lost 5 bases and 6 bases, in that order; junction bases with no gene match: 7.

This clone was counted once. This sequence joins TRBV5-1 and TRBJ1-1, with TRBD1 as a possible D gene (6 bases). The V and J ends lost 4 bases and 0 bases respectively, with 13 bases between them. The CDR3 is 15 amino acids. The germline gives CDR1 SGHRS, CDR2 YFSETQ. The CDR3 DNA follows: TGCGCCAGCAGCCCGGCGACAGGCCTGAACACTGAAGCTTTCTTT. It specifies CASSPATGLNTEAFF.

This sequence joins TRBV15 and TRBJ1-1, with D perhaps matching TRBD1 (6 bases). CDR1 and CDR2 (germline): LNHNV, YYDKDF (reference sequence). The CDR3 is 15 amino acids. V lost 2 bases, J lost 4 bases, and 14 bases lay in between. The CDR3 reads CATSRQKGGGTEAFF. The DNA of the CDR3 is TGTGCCACCAGCAGACAGAAGGGGGGCGGCACTGAAGCTTTCTTT. The full variable domain, in which reference TRBV15 and TRBJ1-1 provide the parts outside the CDR3, is DAMVIQNPRYQVTQFGKPVTLSCSQTLNHNVMYWYQQKSSQAPKLLFHYYDKDFNNEADTPDNFQSRRPNTSFCFLDIRSPGLGDTAMYLCATSRQKGGGTEAFFGQGTRLTVV.

The rearrangement joins TRBV5-4 to TRBJ2-1; no firm D call. V gave up 2 bases and J gave up 8 bases, with 8 bases separating them. Looked up from germline, CDR1 is SGHNT and CDR2 is YYREEE (reference sequence). The CDR3 loop spans 12 amino acids. The CDR3 nucleotides are TGTGCCAGCAGCTTTAACCCGGATGAGCAGTTCTTC. It is translated as CASSFNPDEQFF.

The chain employs TRBV9 and TRBJ2-2, with 9 bases fitting TRBD2. The CDR3 contains 20 residues. Unmatched junction bases numbered 18, after V lost 0 bases and J lost 6 bases. Germline CDR1 reads SGDLS; CDR2 reads YYNGEE. CDR3 loop: CASSVARAGLREGRAGELFF. CDR3 DNA: TGTGCCAGCAGCGTAGCGCGGGCCGGGTTGCGGGAGGGAAGAGCCGGGGAGCTGTTTTTT.

This sequence joins TRBV28 and TRBJ2-4; D remains ambiguous. The CDR3 has 15 amino acids. CDR1 and CDR2 from the germline V gene are MDHEN and SYDVKM. The V end was cut by 5 bases, the J end by 4 bases, with 15 bases between. CDR3 region: CASSPPDWRKNIQYF. The CDR3 region has the DNA TGTGCCAGCAGTCCGCCTGACTGGCGGAAAAACATTCAGTACTTC.

CDR3 in DNA: TGCGCCAGCAGCCAAGGCTTGACGAACGGTAAAGAGACCCAGTACTTC. It codes for CASSQGLTNGKETQYF. The V call is TRBV5-1, the J call TRBJ2-5; D uncertain. The length of the CDR3 is 16 residues. Germline CDR1 is SGHRS and CDR2 is YFSETQ. V lost 4 bases to trimming and J lost 3 bases, with 19 bases between them.

The V gene is TRBV5-4, the J gene TRBJ2-2; 10 bases agree with TRBD2. In germline, CDR1 is SGHNT, CDR2 YYREEE (reference sequence). There are 15 residues in the CDR3. V dropped 4 bases and J dropped 8; count of bases not matched to a gene: 8. The CDR3 sequence is CASSLGLAQGGELFF. For the CDR3, the DNA is TGTGCCAGCAGCCTGGGACTAGCGCAGGGAGGGGAGCTGTTTTTT. Full variable domain (outside the CDR3, taken from reference TRBV5-4 and TRBJ2-2): ETGVTQSPTHLIKTRGQQVTLRCSSQSGHNTVSWYQQALGQGPQFIFQYYREEENGRGNFPPRFSGLQFPNYSSELNVNALELDDSALYLCASSLGLAQGGELFFGEGSRLTVL.

This clone was counted between two and nine times. The chain joins TRBV18 to TRBJ1-1; D uncertain. This CDR3 is 15 amino acids long. Germline lookup yields CDR1 KGHSH and CDR2 LQKENI. V was pared by 3 bases and J by 0 bases, with 11 bases between. The CDR3 loop reads CASSPLEAMNTEAFF. The DNA for the CDR3 is TGTGCCAGCTCACCTTTGGAAGCAATGAACACTGAAGCTTTCTTT.

This chain links TRBV7-9 with TRBJ2-7, with no clear D. This CDR3 is built from 12 residues. Germline values: CDR1 SEHNR, CDR2 FQNEAQ (reference sequence). The V gene lost 4 bases and the J gene lost 6 bases, with 10 bases spanning the gap. As DNA, the CDR3 is TGTGCCAGCAGCTCCCCAGGTGGCGAGCAGTACTTC. This translates into CASSSPGGEQYF.

The genes are TRBV6-5 and TRBJ1-1; a possible D gene is TRBD1 (5 bases). The V end lost 8 bases, the J end lost 6 bases, and 10 bases lay between the germline ends. The germline gives CDR1 MNHEY, CDR2 SVGAGI. There are 11 residues in the CDR3. The CDR3 sequence is CASLRGAEAFF. The CDR3 DNA is TGTGCCAGCTTGAGGGGAGCTGAAGCTTTCTTT.

The chain is built from TRBV6-4 and TRBJ2-1; possibly TRBD1 for D (6 bases). This CDR3 has 13 amino acids. V was pared by 6 bases and J by 8 bases, with 14 bases between. Looked up from germline, CDR1 is MRHNA and CDR2 is SNTAGT. CDR3 amino acids: CASRGQGRDEQFF. The CDR3 DNA follows: TGTGCCAGCAGGGGGCAGGGGCGCGATGAGCAGTTCTTC.

This clone was recorded many times. Different DNA sequences within this sample yield the same CDR3. V usage is TRBV29-1 and J usage is TRBJ1-1; perhaps TRBD1 as D (5 bases). The CDR3 totals 12 residues. Germline lookup yields CDR1 SQVTM and CDR2 ANQGSEA. V lost 7 bases and J 7 bases, leaving 16 bases between the germline ends. CDR3 protein: CSGARGANEAFF. CDR3 DNA sequence: TGCAGCGGGGCGAGAGGGGCCAATGAAGCTTTCTTT.

The genes are TRBV5-1 and TRBJ2-2, with a possible D match to TRBD1 (6 bases). There are 16 residues in the CDR3. Trimming cost V 2 bases and J 0 bases, with 11 bases left between them. From germline, CDR1 is SGHRS and CDR2 YFSETQ. The CDR3 bases are TGCGCCAGCAGCTTAACAGGGAATGCGAACACCGGGGAGCTGTTTTTT. Translated, it gives CASSLTGNANTGELFF.

The chain uses TRBV29-1 and TRBJ2-7; 10 bases map to TRBD2. The junction had 5 bases not matched to a gene; V was cut back by 3 bases and J by 0 bases. The CDR3 is 15 residues long. Germline V gene sequence: CDR1 SQVTM, CDR2 ANQGSEA. This chain's CDR3 is CSVETGTSVSYEQYF. The DNA of the CDR3 is TGCAGCGTTGAGACTGGGACTAGCGTCTCCTACGAGCAGTACTTC.

The chain joins TRBV11-2 to TRBJ1-6; D may be TRBD1 (5 bases). V lost 1 base to trimming and J lost 10 bases, with 14 bases between them. This CDR3 is 15 amino acids long. Germline V gene lookup returns CDR1 SGHAT and CDR2 FQNNGV. The CDR3 here is CASSLGGRANSPLHF. The CDR3 nucleotides read TGTGCCAGCAGCTTAGGGGGCAGGGCGAACTCACCCCTCCACTTT.

The CDR3 nucleotides read TGTGCCACCAGCAGAGATCCAGAATATGGCTACACCTTC. This sequence encodes CATSRDPEYGYTF. This chain links TRBV15 with TRBJ1-2; D uncertain. Germline CDR1 LNHNV, CDR2 YYDKDF (reference sequence). This CDR3 spans 13 amino acids. Trimming shortened V by 0 bases and J by 5 bases, and 7 bases separated the two germline ends.

The chain recombines TRBV28 with TRBJ2-1, with TRBD2 matching over 13 bases. The CDR3 length is 16 residues. CDR1 MDHEN and CDR2 SYDVKM come from the germline V gene. The J segment lost 3 bases and the V segment lost 7 bases, leaving 6 bases of the junction unmatched. The chain's CDR3 is CASTGLAGRLYNEQFF. The CDR3 DNA reads as TGTGCCAGCACGGGACTAGCGGGAAGACTCTACAATGAGCAGTTCTTC.

The rearrangement links TRBV7-2 to TRBJ2-1; 12 positions agree with TRBD2. This CDR3 has 14 amino acids. The germline gives CDR1 SGHTA, CDR2 FQGNSA. The V segment lost 7 bases and the J segment 5 bases; nucleotides outside the gene matches: 3. CDR3 nucleotide sequence: TGTGCCAGCATCCGGACTAGCGGGAACAATGAGCAGTTCTTC. This codes for CASIRTSGNNEQFF.

J is TRBJ1-5 and V is TRBV23-1, with 10 bases fitting TRBD1. TRBV23-1 is sorted into the ORF group, with uncertain function. The length of the CDR3 is 14 residues. J lost 7 bases, V lost 6 bases, and 6 bases had no gene match. This CDR3 reads CASRPGQGIQPQHF. The DNA of the CDR3 is TGCGCCAGCAGGCCGGGACAGGGGATCCAGCCCCAGCATTTT.

The chain couples TRBV11-2 to TRBJ1-1; D gene unclear. The CDR3 sequence is 14 residues long. The V gene's germline CDR1 is SGHAT and CDR2 FQNNGV. Trimming stripped 8 bases from V and 1 base from J, with 14 bases between. Here the CDR3 reads CASRSVFRNTEAFF. CDR3 in DNA: TGTGCCAGCCGGTCGGTATTCAGGAACACTGAAGCTTTCTTT.